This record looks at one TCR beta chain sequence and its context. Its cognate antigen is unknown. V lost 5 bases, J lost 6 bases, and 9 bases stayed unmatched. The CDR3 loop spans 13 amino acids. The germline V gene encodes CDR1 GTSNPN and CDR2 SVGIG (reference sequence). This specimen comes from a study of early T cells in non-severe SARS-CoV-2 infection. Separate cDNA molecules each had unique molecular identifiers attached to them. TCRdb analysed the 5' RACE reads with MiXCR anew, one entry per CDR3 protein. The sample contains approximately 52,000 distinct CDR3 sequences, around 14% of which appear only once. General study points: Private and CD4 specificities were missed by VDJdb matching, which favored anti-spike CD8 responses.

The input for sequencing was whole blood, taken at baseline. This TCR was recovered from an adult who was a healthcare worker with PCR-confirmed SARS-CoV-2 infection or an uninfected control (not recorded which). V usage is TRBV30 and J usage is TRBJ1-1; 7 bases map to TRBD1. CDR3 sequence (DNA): TGTGCCTGGGCCCACGGGACAGCGGCTGAAGCTTTCTTT. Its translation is CAWAHGTAAEAFF.